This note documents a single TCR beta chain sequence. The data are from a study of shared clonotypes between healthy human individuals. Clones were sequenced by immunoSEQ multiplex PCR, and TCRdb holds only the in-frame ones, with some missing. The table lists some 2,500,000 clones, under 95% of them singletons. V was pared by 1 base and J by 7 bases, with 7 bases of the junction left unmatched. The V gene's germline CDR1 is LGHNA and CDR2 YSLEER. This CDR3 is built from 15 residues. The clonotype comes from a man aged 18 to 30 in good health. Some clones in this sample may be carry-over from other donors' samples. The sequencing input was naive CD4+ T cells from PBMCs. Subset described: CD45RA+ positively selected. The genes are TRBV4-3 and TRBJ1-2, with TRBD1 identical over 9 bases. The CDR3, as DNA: TGCGCCAGCAGCCAAGGCTACGGGACAGGGCTTGGCTACACCTTC. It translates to CASSQGYGTGLGYTF.